This T cell receptor (beta chain) stems from a study of cytomegalovirus exposure and HLA in healthy donors. About the research overall: The 666 first-cohort repertoires shared a platform with the approximately 110 validation repertoires, as reported in a later analysis. Study conclusions and caveats: Confirmation was obtained in vitro that a few CMV-associated chains are specific for CMV antigens. Many donors shared some public TCRs, even though most TCR sequences were rare.

The CDR3 is 15 residues long. Trimming cost V 0 bases and J 1 base, with 9 bases left between them. The V gene's germline CDR1 is SGHTA and CDR2 FQGTGA. As regards this clone: Its antigen is not identified.

The repertoire was sequenced with immunoSEQ multiplex PCR; TCRdb's copy has only in-frame clones and lacks some. The table includes 60,000 to 70,000 clones, 90% to 95% detected once. The genes are TRBV7-3 and TRBJ1-1, with D possibly TRBD1 on 5 matching bases. Sequenced: PBMCs. The receptor was derived from a man younger than 35 in good health and CMV-seropositive. CDR3 loop: CASSLTGGKNTEAFF. CDR3 bases: TGTGCCAGCAGCTTAACCGGGGGTAAGAACACTGAAGCTTTCTTT.